A single sample is the source of the 9 T cell receptor beta chains below, sequenced in a study of beta chain features in type 1 diabetes. Expressed TCRB transcripts were sequenced because the entire RNA isolate underwent reverse transcription. The data were produced by immunoSEQ multiplex PCR, yet TCRdb's version contains in-frame clones alone and is incomplete. The data hold over 300,000 clones, with 8% observed a single time. Sequenced sample: central memory CD4+ T cells from blood. Every receptor here comes from a woman aged 18 to 35 in good health.

The chain links TRBV2 to TRBJ2-7; 9 nucleotides agree with TRBD2. The CDR3 is made up of 15 amino acids. After removal of 6 bases from V and 0 bases from J, the junction contained 6 bases not matched to a gene. Germline V gene sequence: CDR1 SNHLY, CDR2 FYNNEI. The CDR3 DNA is TGTGCCAGCAGCGGTAGCGGGAGAAGCTCCTACGAGCAGTACTTC. It is translated as CASSGSGRSSYEQYF.

The V and J genes are TRBV18 and TRBJ1-5; no firm D call. Trimming stripped 3 bases from V and 2 bases from J, with 8 bases between. The CDR3 has 14 residues. Germline V gene data show CDR1 as KGHSH and CDR2 as LQKENI. The CDR3: CASSPQSGNQPQHF. CDR3 in DNA: TGTGCCAGCTCACCTCAATCAGGCAATCAGCCCCAGCATTTT.

This clone was seen a few times. This chain connects TRBV15 to TRBJ1-5; weak D call: TRBD1 (5 bases). Germline-derived CDR1 and CDR2 are LNHNV and YYDKDF (reference sequence). This CDR3 spans 16 amino acids. V dropped 0 bases and J dropped 2 bases, with 11 bases sitting between them. The CDR3 loop is CATSRDRVRGNQPQHF. The CDR3 nucleotides read TGTGCCACCAGCAGAGACAGGGTTCGAGGCAATCAGCCCCAGCATTTT.

V is TRBV5-1 and J is TRBJ2-5; D call uncertain. Trimming removed 5 bases at V and 5 bases at J, with 19 bases between. Germline loops: CDR1 SGHRS, CDR2 YFSETQ. The CDR3 sequence is 15 residues long. CDR3 in amino acids: CASSSRPQPVETQYF. In DNA form, the CDR3 reads TGCGCCAGCAGTTCACGACCCCAACCGGTGGAGACCCAGTACTTC.

The genes are TRBV5-4 and TRBJ2-7; D gene ambiguous. Trimming stripped 4 bases from V and 3 bases from J, with 20 bases between. The CDR3 loop spans 16 amino acids. The germline V gene has CDR1 SGHNT and CDR2 YYREEE (reference sequence). The CDR3: CASSRATTREIYEQYF. CDR3 bases: TGTGCCAGCAGCCGAGCGACGACACGAGAAATCTACGAGCAGTACTTC.

The chain carries TRBV28 and TRBJ1-2, with TRBD1 identical over 8 bases. Germline CDR1 MDHEN, CDR2 SYDVKM. This CDR3 has 17 residues. Unmatched junction bases numbered 16, after V lost 8 bases and J lost 2 bases. DNA for the CDR3: TGTGCCAGCCCAATTCCCCAAAACAGGGGGAGAAACTATGGCTACACCTTC. Translated, it gives CASPIPQNRGRNYGYTF.

This clone was observed at least ten times. The chain employs TRBV10-3 and TRBJ2-1; D tentatively reads TRBD1 or TRBD2 (5 bases each). This CDR3 is built from 13 residues. CDR1 and CDR2 (germline): ENHRY, SYGVKD. The ends were cut back, 8 bases at V and 3 bases at J, with 11 bases in the middle. Written as DNA, the CDR3 is TGTGCCATCGGTAGGGACGACTACAATGAGCAGTTCTTC. Translation gives CAIGRDDYNEQFF.

This clone has a handful of counts. The conserved final phenylalanine or tryptophan is absent from the CDR3, which likely points to a read error. It is unclear where the CDR3 begins or ends on the DNA, so no DNA is shown, and the CDR3 is as TCRdb lists it. This chain connects TRBV27 to TRBJ1-2. Germline V gene lookup returns CDR1 MNHEY and CDR2 SMNVEV (reference sequence). The CDR3 spans 13 residues, counting both ends. The CDR3 region is CASSLGLVPSNCT.

This clone was counted between two and nine times. The chain combines TRBV18 with TRBJ2-7, with 9 bases identical to TRBD1. V lost 2 bases, J lost 6 bases, and 5 bases stayed unmatched. Germline V gene lookup returns CDR1 KGHSH and CDR2 LQKENI. The CDR3 length is 14 residues. For the CDR3, the DNA is TGTGCCAGCTCACCAGGGACAGGGAACGGCGAGCAGTACTTC. It encodes CASSPGTGNGEQYF.